The 4 T cell receptor beta chains listed next were all sequenced from one sample in a study of CD8 T cells in ankylosing spondylitis (dated by TCRdb to 2016 to 2017). The library was made by 5' RACE. Sequencer: Illumina HiSeq 2500. The raw public data were reprocessed by TCRdb itself: fastp quality trimming at Q25, MiXCR clonotype calling, in-frame beta chains only. Entries are consolidated by CDR3 protein sequence, retaining the most common genes and DNA. This sample comprises more than 200,000 distinct CDR3 sequences, roughly a quarter of them detected only once. The ten largest clonotypes hold roughly 0.67% of the sample. The sequencing sample was made of blood, either unsorted or a sorted T cell fraction (not recorded which). The source of these receptors is a male donor with ankylosing spondylitis or in good health (not recorded which).

The rearrangement uses TRBV29-1 and TRBJ2-5, with unresolved D. The ends were cut back, 5 bases at V and 5 bases at J, with 6 bases in the middle. CDR3 size: 10 residues. The germline V gene has CDR1 SQVTM and CDR2 ANQGSEA. This CDR3 reads CSVYGETQYF. CDR3 in DNA: TGCAGCGTTTACGGGGAGACCCAGTACTTC.

The rearrangement links TRBV20-1 to TRBJ1-2, with TRBD1 matching over 7 bases. This CDR3 contains 13 residues. CDR1 is DFQATT and CDR2 is SNEGSKA in the germline V gene (reference sequence). The J segment lost 6 bases and the V segment lost 5 bases, leaving 9 bases of the junction unmatched. DNA of the CDR3: TGCAGTGCTTTCGGACAGGTGCACGATGGCTACACCTTC. It yields the protein CSAFGQVHDGYTF.

The CDR3 DNA follows: TGTGCCAGCAGCCAAGATCGGGATAGCCGCTACGAGCAGTACTTC. It translates to CASSQDRDSRYEQYF. This rearrangement joins TRBV4-2 to TRBJ2-7; D possibly corresponds to TRBD2 (5 bases). CDR1 and CDR2 from the germline V gene are LGHNA and YNFKEQ. The V end was cut by 0 bases, the J end by 3 bases, with 12 bases between. This CDR3 is 15 amino acids long.

The CDR3 reads CASIPAGGRETQYF. As DNA, the CDR3 is TGTGCCAGCATTCCGGCGGGGGGTCGAGAGACCCAGTACTTC. The chain uses TRBV6-5 and TRBJ2-5; 8 bases agree with TRBD2. This CDR3 has 14 residues. Per germline, CDR1 MNHEY and CDR2 SVGAGI. The trim removed 7 bases at V and 4 bases at J, leaving 8 bases unmatched.